These T cell receptor beta chains were read from a single sample in a study of shared clonotypes between healthy human individuals. The data were produced by immunoSEQ multiplex PCR, yet TCRdb's version contains in-frame clones alone and is incomplete. Of 450,000 to 550,000 clones in the sample, around 79% are singletons; the top ten hold 10% to 15%. Sequenced: PBMCs. The receptors originated from a woman in her 40s in good health. Some clones in this sample may be carry-over from other donors' samples. The CDR3 runs from the conserved cysteine through the conserved F or W. Each record gives: clone size, J gene, V gene, D gene, CDR3 DNA, CDR3 protein. D genes are given only for firm matches. Clone size appears in some rows only: once, few, many, or a class for an expanded clone.

>NA|TRBJ2-7|TRBV15|NA
TGTGCCACCAGCAGAGATCGTGTAGCGGCAACCTACGAGCAGTACTTC
CATSRDRVAATYEQYF
>NA|TRBJ2-1|TRBV7-8|NA
TGTGCCAGCAGCGCAAACAGGGGAGGTGCCAATGAGCAGTTCTTC
CASSANRGGANEQFF
>once|TRBJ1-3|TRBV9|TRBD1
TGTGCCAGCAGCGTAGGAAAGGGGGCCGGAAACACCATATATTTT
CASSVGKGAGNTIYF
>NA|TRBJ1-5|TRBV6-5|NA
TGTGCCAGCAGTCGTGGACGAGTCAATCAGCCCCAGCATTTT
CASSRGRVNQPQHF
>NA|TRBJ1-1|TRBV14|NA
TGTGCCAGCAGCCAAGATAGGGCGAACACTGAAGCTTTCTTT
CASSQDRANTEAFF
>NA|TRBJ2-5|TRBV2|NA
TGTGCCAGCAGTGATGTGCAAGAGACCCAGTACTTC
CASSDVQETQYF
>NA|TRBJ2-7|TRBV10-2|TRBD2
TGCGCCAGCAGTGGGAGGACTAGCGGGAGTTACGAGCAGTACTTC
CASSGRTSGSYEQYF
>NA|TRBJ1-2|TRBV18|NA
TGTGCCAGCTCACCACGAGGGGCGCGAAACTATGGCTACACCTTC
CASSPRGARNYGYTF
>NA|TRBJ2-7|TRBV6-6|NA
TGTGCCAGCAGTTTCGGTTACGAGCAGTACTTC
CASSFGYEQYF
>NA|TRBJ1-1|TRBV5-1|TRBD1
TGCGCCAGCAGCTCCCAACCGGGACAGGGGGCACAGACTGAAGCTTTCTTT
CASSSQPGQGAQTEAFF
>NA|TRBJ2-3|TRBV14|NA
TGTGCCAGCAGCCATCGCCAAGGGCCCTTACTCCAGGATACGCAGTATTTT
CASSHRQGPLLQDTQYF
>few|TRBJ2-7|TRBV28|NA
TGTGCCAGCAGTTTGCTAGGACCTTACGAGCAGTACTTC
CASSLLGPYEQYF
>NA|TRBJ2-1|TRBV29-1|NA
TGCAGCGTTGAAAGGGGCCTAGAGCCCTACAATGAGCAGTTCTTC
CSVERGLEPYNEQFF
>NA|TRBJ1-5|TRBV6-6|NA
TGTGCCAGCGCTGGGGCGGGTGGCAATCAGCCCCAGCATTTT
CASAGAGGNQPQHF
>NA|TRBJ1-1|TRBV21-1|NA
TGTGCCAGCAGCAAAGGGAGAGGGGGGACAGAGGCGCCTGAAGCTTTCTTT
CASSKGRGGTEAPEAFF
>few|TRBJ2-1|TRBV4-3|NA
TGCGCCAGCAGCCCATACATCTTCTCCTACAATGAGCAGTTCTTC
CASSPYIFSYNEQFF
>NA|TRBJ2-7|TRBV30|NA
TGTGCCTGGGGGCAGGGGGGAACCTACGAGCAGTACTTC
CAWGQGGTYEQYF
>NA|TRBJ2-7|TRBV5-1|TRBD2
TGCGCCAGCAGCAAAGCGGGAGGGGAAACCTACGAGCAGTACTTC
CASSKAGGETYEQYF
>NA|TRBJ2-1|TRBV7-3|TRBD2
TGTGCCAGCAGCACAAGGAGCGGGAGGGCCGTGGATGAGCAGTTCTTC
CASSTRSGRAVDEQFF
>NA|TRBJ2-3|TRBV9|NA
TGTGCCAGCAGCGTCGGGATTCAGACAGATACGCAGTATTTT
CASSVGIQTDTQYF
>NA|TRBJ2-1|TRBV19|TRBD2
TGTGCCAGTAGCCTTACTAGCGGGAGCCCCTACAATGAGCAGTTCTTC
CASSLTSGSPYNEQFF
>NA|TRBJ2-7|TRBV7-2|TRBD2
TGTGCCAGCAGCACTAAACTAGCGGGAGGCACCTACGAGCAGTACTTC
CASSTKLAGGTYEQYF
>few|TRBJ1-2|TRBV18|NA
TGTGCCAGCAAAGATTTACCGGACAGCGAAGGCTACACCTTC
CASKDLPDSEGYTF
>once|TRBJ2-1|TRBV28|TRBD1
TGTGCCAGCAGACCCTCTCTCACAGGGGAGAACTTCTTCTTC
CASRPSLTGENFFF
>NA|TRBJ2-1|TRBV7-2|TRBD1
TGTGCCAGCAGCCGACAGGGGATTCGCGGTCTTTACAATGAGCAGTTCTTC
CASSRQGIRGLYNEQFF
>NA|TRBJ1-5|TRBV28|NA
TGTGCCAGCAGTCGGGCAGGGGTACGCAATCAGCCCCAGCATTTT
CASSRAGVRNQPQHF
>NA|TRBJ2-2|TRBV7-9|TRBD1
TGTGCCAGCAGCTTAGGGGACAGGTCCACCGGGGAGCTGTTTTTT
CASSLGDRSTGELFF
>NA|TRBJ2-7|TRBV14|NA
TGTGCCAGCAGCCAGGCAGTTATCAACGAGCAGTACTTC
CASSQAVINEQYF